The following is a T cell receptor (beta chain) sequence with its context. What it binds is unknown. The data were obtained in a study of T cells in localized non-small cell lung cancer. Regarding the study as a whole: Greater blood T cell density accompanied longer overall survival.

TCRdb keeps only in-frame clones here, not all; method: immunoSEQ multiplex PCR. The table lists around 91,000 clones, roughly 87% of them singletons. This CDR3 comprises 17 residues. Germline assignment: CDR1 MGHRA and CDR2 YSYEKL. V dropped 1 base and J dropped 0; count of bases not matched to a gene: 6. The sample consisted of peripheral blood, taken before any cancer treatment. This chain links TRBV4-1 with TRBJ2-1, with 7 nucleotides matching TRBD1. The receptor comes from a man aged 40 to 70 with stage I squamous cell lung carcinoma. In nucleotides, the CDR3 is TGCGCCAGCAGCCAAGCAAGAACAGGGGTCTCCTACAATGAGCAGTTCTTC. Its translation is CASSQARTGVSYNEQFF.